This is a list of T cell receptor beta chains from one sample in a study of blood T cells in healthy people across ages. TCRdb ran MiXCR on the 5' RACE reads and lists one entry per CDR3 protein. The data contain about 1.4 million distinct CDR3 sequences, approximately 59% of them singletons. The specimen was blood. The receptors originated from a man between 18 and 35 years old in good health. Both conserved end residues are part of each CDR3. A D gene is named only where the DNA matches it firmly. A clone size is listed for some rows: how often the clone was seen (once, few, many), or a class if it is expanded.

TRBV15	TRBJ2-7	NA	NA	CATSTKDSRNYEQYF	TGTGCCACCAGCACGAAGGACAGTCGGAACTACGAGCAGTACTTC
TRBV5-1	TRBJ1-5	NA	NA	CASRTGPEQPQHF	TGCGCCAGCAGGACGGGGCCGGAACAGCCCCAGCATTTT
TRBV13	TRBJ2-5	NA	NA	CASSPPGLNQETQYF	TGTGCCAGCAGTCCCCCCGGACTGAACCAAGAGACCCAGTACTTC
TRBV29-1	TRBJ2-5	TRBD2	few	CSVVPGTSGAETQYF	TGCAGCGTCGTCCCCGGGACTAGCGGGGCGGAGACCCAGTACTTC
TRBV7-2	TRBJ1-2	TRBD1	NA	CASSSPTTGVVYGYTF	TGTGCCAGCAGCTCACCTACGACAGGGGTTGTCTATGGCTACACCTTC
TRBV7-9	TRBJ2-1	TRBD2	NA	CASSSTVLAGAGYYNEQFF	TGTGCCAGCAGCTCCACGGTTCTAGCGGGAGCGGGGTACTACAATGAGCAGTTCTTC
TRBV28	TRBJ1-5	TRBD1	NA	CASSDPGGHSNQPQHF	TGTGCCAGCAGCGATCCAGGGGGTCATAGCAATCAGCCCCAGCATTTT
TRBV6-6	TRBJ2-7	TRBD2	NA	CASSPLAAVYNEQYF	TGTGCCAGCAGTCCACTAGCGGCGGTTTACAATGAGCAGTACTTC
TRBV5-5	TRBJ2-4	NA	NA	CASSLLLVTENIQYF	TGTGCCAGCAGCTTGTTATTAGTGACGGAAAACATTCAGTACTTC
TRBV6-5	TRBJ1-6	TRBD1	few	CASSSDRGNSPLHF	TGTGCCAGCAGTTCGGACAGGGGCAATTCACCCCTCCACTTT
TRBV6-2/TRBV6-3	TRBJ1-2	NA	NA	CASNADGNYGYTF	TGTGCCAGCAACGCCGACGGAAATTATGGCTACACCTTC
TRBV29-1	TRBJ2-2	NA	NA	CGVEDSRGGELFF	TGCGGCGTTGAAGATTCTAGGGGTGGGGAGCTGTTTTTT
TRBV12-3/TRBV12-4	TRBJ2-5	NA	few	CASAWGQETQYF	TGTGCCAGCGCGTGGGGGCAAGAGACCCAGTACTTC
TRBV7-9	TRBJ1-1	TRBD1	NA	CASSHTTGGEAFF	TGTGCCAGCAGCCACACGACAGGGGGGGAAGCTTTCTTT
TRBV5-1	TRBJ2-3	NA	NA	CASSRNRDTDTQYF	TGCGCCAGCAGCCGGAACAGGGACACAGATACGCAGTATTTT
TRBV7-9	TRBJ1-2	NA	NA	CASSSPGVSYGYTF	TGTGCCAGCAGCTCCCCGGGGGTTTCCTATGGCTACACCTTC